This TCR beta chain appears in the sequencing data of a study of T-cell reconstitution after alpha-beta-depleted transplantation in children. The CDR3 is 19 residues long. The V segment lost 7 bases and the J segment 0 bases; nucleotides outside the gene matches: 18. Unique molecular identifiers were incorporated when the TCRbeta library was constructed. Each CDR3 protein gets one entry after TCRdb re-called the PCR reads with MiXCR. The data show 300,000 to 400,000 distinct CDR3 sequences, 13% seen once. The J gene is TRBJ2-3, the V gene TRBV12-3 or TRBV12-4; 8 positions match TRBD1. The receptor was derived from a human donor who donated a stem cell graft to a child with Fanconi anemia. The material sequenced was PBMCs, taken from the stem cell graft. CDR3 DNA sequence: TGTGCCAGCACTCGCGTGACAGGGGCCTTGGCGGGGAGCACAGATACGCAGTATTTT. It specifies CASTRVTGALAGSTDTQYF.